What follows are 18 T cell receptor beta chains derived from one specimen sequenced in a study of blood T cell repertoires in COVID-19. Sequencing was performed with immunoSEQ multiplex PCR; in TCRdb, only in-frame clones are kept and a portion is missing. Seen here are approximately 88,000 clones, 87% observed once, and the top ten hold 15%. Sequencing was carried out using peripheral blood. These receptors came from a male donor with acute or convalescent COVID-19.

The rearrangement uses TRBV30 and TRBJ1-1; TRBD1 might be the D (5 bases). The CDR3 loop spans 13 amino acids. CDR1 and CDR2 (germline): GTSNPN, SVGIG (reference sequence). Trimming took off 5 bases at V and 5 bases at J, with 15 bases between the two ends. DNA of the CDR3: TGTGCCTGGGCTTTCGGGGGAGGGACTGAAGCTTTCTTT. This codes for CAWAFGGGTEAFF.

Here the CDR3 reads CASSAQGGTGELFF. As DNA, the CDR3 is TGTGCCAGCAGTGCCCAAGGGGGTACCGGGGAGCTGTTTTTT. The rearrangement uses TRBV6-4 and TRBJ2-2; TRBD1 is a possible D gene (6 bases). V was trimmed by 4 bases and J by 5 bases, leaving 11 bases between them. Looked up from germline, CDR1 is MRHNA and CDR2 is SNTAGT. The CDR3 runs to 14 residues.

The gene calls are TRBV5-4 and TRBJ2-2, with 7 nucleotides matching TRBD1. Germline V CDR1 and CDR2: SGHNT, YYREEE (reference sequence). J lost 0 bases, V lost 5 bases, and 4 bases had no gene match. The CDR3 contains 15 residues. The CDR3 loop is CASRAGTANTGELFF. The CDR3 DNA sequence: TGTGCCAGCAGAGCCGGGACAGCGAACACCGGGGAGCTGTTTTTT.

This clone appeared a single time. The chain couples TRBV14 to TRBJ2-3; 7 bases match TRBD1. The germline CDR1 and CDR2 sequences are SGHDN and FVKESK. This CDR3 has 13 residues. V was pared by 5 bases and J by 8 bases, with 7 bases of the junction left unmatched. CDR3 loop: CASSEQGMGTQYF. As DNA, the CDR3 is TGTGCCAGCAGCGAACAGGGGATGGGTACGCAGTATTTT.

A word on this clone: Additional DNA sequences in this sample encode the identical CDR3. The V call is TRBV19, the J call TRBJ1-5; 7 bases fit TRBD1. The V and J ends lost 6 bases and 5 bases, in that order; junction bases with no gene match: 7. Germline CDR1 is LNHDA and CDR2 is SQIVND (reference sequence). This CDR3 has 14 residues. The CDR3 DNA reads TGTGCCAGTAGCAACGGACAGGTTTATCAGCCCCAGCATTTT. Encoded protein: CASSNGQVYQPQHF. Variable domain in full (rest from reference TRBV19 and TRBJ1-5): DGGITQSPKYLFRKEGQNVTLSCEQNLNHDAMYWYRQDPGQGLRLIYYSQIVNDFQKGDIAEGYSVSREKKESFPLTVTSAQKNPTAFYLCASSNGQVYQPQHFGDGTRLSIL.

V usage is TRBV3-1 (or the pseudogene TRBV3-2) and J usage is TRBJ1-2, with 9 bases aligning to TRBD1. CDR1 and CDR2 (germline): LGHDT, YNNKEL (reference sequence). This CDR3 region has 17 residues. After removal of 0 bases from V and 4 bases from J, the junction contained 9 bases not matched to a gene. CDR3 protein: CASSQEDRGYVSYGYTF. The CDR3 nucleotides read TGTGCCAGCAGCCAAGAGGACAGGGGCTACGTCTCCTATGGCTACACCTTC.

In its sample, this clone was seen a few times. The genes are TRBV5-6 and TRBJ1-1; 7 bases match TRBD1. The CDR3 spans 15 residues. Germline trimming cut 4 bases from V and 4 bases from J; bases unmatched to any gene: 10. CDR1 is SGHDT, CDR2 YYEEEE, per germline. The CDR3, as DNA: TGTGCCAGCAGCGCAGAGACAGGGTTGGGCACTGAAGCTTTCTTT. Amino acid sequence: CASSAETGLGTEAFF.

The chain combines TRBV15 with TRBJ1-2; 11 positions agree with TRBD1. The CDR3 length is 14 residues. V lost 5 bases, J lost 8 bases, and 7 bases stayed unmatched. In germline, CDR1 is LNHNV, CDR2 YYDKDF (reference sequence). The CDR3 loop is CATSGIRTGGGYTF. DNA of the CDR3: TGTGCCACCAGCGGGATTAGGACAGGGGGCGGCTACACCTTC.

This clone appeared a single time. This CDR3 is CSASAQATEAFF. CDR3 bases: TGCAGTGCTAGTGCGCAGGCCACTGAAGCTTTCTTT. The chain has TRBV20-1 and TRBJ1-1, with D unresolved. Trimming stripped 3 bases from V and 4 bases from J, with 9 bases between. Germline V gene data show CDR1 as DFQATT and CDR2 as SNEGSKA (reference sequence). This CDR3 region has 12 residues.

The V gene is TRBV19, the J gene TRBJ1-1; D is possibly TRBD1 (5 bases). Germline V gene sequence: CDR1 LNHDA, CDR2 SQIVND (reference sequence). The CDR3 is 14 residues long. Trimming left V 5 bases short and J 3 bases short, with 13 bases between. CDR3 sequence: CASSLSDSYTEAFF. CDR3 nucleotides: TGTGCCAGTAGTCTCTCCGACAGCTACACTGAAGCTTTCTTT.

The genes are TRBV19 and TRBJ1-1; possible D gene TRBD1, 5 bases. Germline V gene sequence: CDR1 LNHDA, CDR2 SQIVND (reference sequence). V lost 9 bases to trimming and J lost 5 bases, with 16 bases between them. The CDR3 is 13 residues long. CDR3 coding DNA: TGTGCCAGCCGCTTAACGGGGGAGACTGAAGCTTTCTTT. It codes for CASRLTGETEAFF.

This chain links TRBV7-8 with TRBJ1-1; tentative D call: TRBD1 (5 bases). The V end was cut by 2 bases, the J end by 5 bases, with 12 bases between. Germline CDR1 SGHVS, CDR2 FQNEAQ. This CDR3 comprises 14 residues. CDR3 sequence reads: CASSLKGSGTEAFF. In DNA form, the CDR3 reads TGTGCCAGCAGCTTAAAGGGGTCAGGAACTGAAGCTTTCTTT.

The CDR3 nucleotides read TGTGCCAGCGAGATCGGGGGACCCCAAGAGACCCAGTACTTC. This translates into CASEIGGPQETQYF. V usage is TRBV25-1 and J usage is TRBJ2-5, with D possibly being TRBD2 (6 bases). This CDR3 is 14 amino acids long. Germline CDR1 is MGHDK and CDR2 is SYGVNS. V dropped 8 bases and J dropped 1 base, with 14 bases sitting between them.

V and J are TRBV18 and TRBJ1-4, with D tentatively TRBD1 (5 bases). CDR3 length: 16 residues. From germline, CDR1 is KGHSH and CDR2 LQKENI. V lost 3 bases and J lost 2, with 13 bases in between. Here the CDR3 reads CASSPRLEGTNEKLFF. CDR3 in DNA: TGTGCCAGCTCACCCAGGCTGGAGGGGACTAATGAAAAACTGTTTTTT.

This chain uses TRBV18 with TRBJ1-5; tentative D call: TRBD1 (6 bases). Germline CDR1 is KGHSH and CDR2 is LQKENI. This CDR3 is 14 amino acids long. V was clipped by 6 bases and J by 9 bases, with 18 bases between them. The CDR3: CASSALGGQGPQHF. The CDR3 bases are TGTGCCAGCTCCGCCTTGGGGGGGCAGGGGCCCCAGCATTTT.

The chain recombines TRBV29-1 with TRBJ1-1, with D unresolved. The germline V gene encodes CDR1 SQVTM and CDR2 ANQGSEA. The CDR3 contains 17 residues. V was clipped by 0 bases and J by 2 bases, with 19 bases between them. CDR3 nucleotide sequence: TGCAGCGTTGAAGATAAGGTTCGGGGAGGAGTAAACACTGAAGCTTTCTTT. Its translation: CSVEDKVRGGVNTEAFF. Based on the CDR3 plus reference TRBV29-1 and TRBJ1-1, the full variable domain is SAVISQKPSRDICQRGTSLTIQCQVDSQVTMMFWYRQQPGQSLTLIATANQGSEATYESGFVIDKFPISRPNLTFSTLTVSNMSPEDSSIYLCSVEDKVRGGVNTEAFFGQGTRLTVV.

J is TRBJ1-1 and V is TRBV10-3, with D hard to call. The germline gives CDR1 ENHRY, CDR2 SYGVKD. Trimming removed 0 bases from V and 1 base from J, with 3 bases in between. This CDR3 region has 13 residues. In nucleotides, the CDR3 is TGTGCCATCAGTGAGTCACAGAACACTGAAGCTTTCTTT. Protein sequence: CAISESQNTEAFF.

The rearrangement uses TRBV7-9 and TRBJ2-6, with 7 bases lining up with TRBD1. The CDR3 spans 18 residues. Germline-derived CDR1 and CDR2 are SEHNR and FQNEAQ (reference sequence). V shed 1 base, J shed 1 base, and the junction held 7 bases outside the gene matches. The CDR3 bases are TGTGCCAGCAGCTTAGTGGGACAGAGTACTTCTGGGGCCAACGTCCTGACTTTC. Translation gives CASSLVGQSTSGANVLTF.